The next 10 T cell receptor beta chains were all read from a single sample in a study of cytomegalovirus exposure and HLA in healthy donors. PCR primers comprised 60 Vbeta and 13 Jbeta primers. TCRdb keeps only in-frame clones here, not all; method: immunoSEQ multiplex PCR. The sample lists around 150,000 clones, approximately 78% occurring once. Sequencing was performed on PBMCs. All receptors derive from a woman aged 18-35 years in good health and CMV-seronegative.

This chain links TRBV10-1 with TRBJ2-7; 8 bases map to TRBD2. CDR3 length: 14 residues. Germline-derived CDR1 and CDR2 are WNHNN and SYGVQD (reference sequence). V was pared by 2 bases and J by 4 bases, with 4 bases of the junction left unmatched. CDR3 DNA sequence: TGCGCCAGCAGTGAGGGCGCGGGGGGATACGAGCAGTACTTC. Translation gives CASSEGAGGYEQYF.

This chain's CDR3 is CASSEDGGSYGYTF. The DNA for the CDR3 is TGTGCCAGCAGTGAAGACGGGGGGAGCTATGGCTACACCTTC. The rearrangement uses TRBV6-1 and TRBJ1-2, with D perhaps TRBD1 (5 bases). V was pared by 1 base and J by 4 bases, with 10 bases between. The CDR3 is made up of 14 amino acids. Germline CDR1 and CDR2: MNHNS and SASEGT.

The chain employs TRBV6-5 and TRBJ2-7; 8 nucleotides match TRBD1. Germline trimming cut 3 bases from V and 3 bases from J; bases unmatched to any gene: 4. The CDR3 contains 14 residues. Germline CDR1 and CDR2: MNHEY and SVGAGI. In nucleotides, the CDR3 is TGTGCCAGCAGTTATGACAGGGGAATCTACGAGCAGTACTTC. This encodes CASSYDRGIYEQYF.

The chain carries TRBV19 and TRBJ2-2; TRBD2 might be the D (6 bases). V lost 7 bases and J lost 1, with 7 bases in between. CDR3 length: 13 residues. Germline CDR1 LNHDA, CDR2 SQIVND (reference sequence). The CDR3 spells CASTRGNTGELFF. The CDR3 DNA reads TGTGCCAGTACGCGGGGGAACACCGGGGAGCTGTTTTTT.

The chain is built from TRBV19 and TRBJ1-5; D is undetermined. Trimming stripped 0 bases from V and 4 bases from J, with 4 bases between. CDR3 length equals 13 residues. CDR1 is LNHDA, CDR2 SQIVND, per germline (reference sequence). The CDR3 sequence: CASSIDPNQPQHF. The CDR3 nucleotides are TGTGCCAGTAGTATAGATCCGAATCAGCCCCAGCATTTT.

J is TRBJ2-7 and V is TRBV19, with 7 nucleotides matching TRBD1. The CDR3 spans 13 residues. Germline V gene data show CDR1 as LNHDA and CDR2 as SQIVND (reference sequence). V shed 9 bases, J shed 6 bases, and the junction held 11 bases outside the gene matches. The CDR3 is CASRDRRSVEQYF. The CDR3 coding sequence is TGTGCCAGCCGGGACAGACGCTCGGTCGAGCAGTACTTC.

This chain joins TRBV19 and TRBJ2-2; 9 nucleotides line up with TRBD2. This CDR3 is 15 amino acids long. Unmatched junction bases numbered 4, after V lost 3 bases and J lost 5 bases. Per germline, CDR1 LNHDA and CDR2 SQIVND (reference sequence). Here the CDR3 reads CASSIAGGLTGELFF. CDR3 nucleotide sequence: TGTGCCAGTAGTATTGCGGGGGGGCTTACCGGGGAGCTGTTTTTT.

CDR3 residues: CASSLGAGLDYNEQFF. CDR3 in DNA: TGTGCCAGCAGTTTGGGAGCGGGATTGGACTACAATGAGCAGTTCTTC. The J gene is TRBJ2-1, the V gene TRBV27; 7 positions match TRBD2. Trimming at V came to 3 bases and at J to 3 bases, leaving 8 bases not matched to a gene. CDR3 size: 16 residues. The germline CDR1 and CDR2 sequences are MNHEY and SMNVEV (reference sequence).

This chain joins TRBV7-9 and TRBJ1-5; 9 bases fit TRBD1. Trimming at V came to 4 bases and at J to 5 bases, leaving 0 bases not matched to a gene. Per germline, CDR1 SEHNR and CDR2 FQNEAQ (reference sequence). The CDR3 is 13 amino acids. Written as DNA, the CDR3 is TGTGCCAGCAGCTGGACAGGGGATCAGCCCCAGCATTTT. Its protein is CASSWTGDQPQHF.

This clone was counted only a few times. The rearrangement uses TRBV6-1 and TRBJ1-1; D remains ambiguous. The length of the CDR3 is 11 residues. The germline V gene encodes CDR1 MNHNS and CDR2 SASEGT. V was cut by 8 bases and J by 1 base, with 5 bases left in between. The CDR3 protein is CASGQNTEAFF. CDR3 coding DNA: TGTGCCAGCGGGCAGAACACTGAAGCTTTCTTT.